The TCR beta chain under discussion was sequenced for a study of blood T cells in healthy people across ages. Study-level points and caveats: PBMCs that were unsorted prevented a conclusive naive versus antigen-experienced comparison. Roughly linearly, TCR beta diversity per million T cells fell as age increased.

Germline V gene data show CDR1 as MNHNS and CDR2 as SASEGT. CDR3 length equals 15 residues. Unmatched junction bases numbered 5, after V lost 1 base and J lost 6 bases. With a J-beta primer mix and a sample-barcoded 5' primer, a second PCR ran 7 to 11 cycles. Tags on each cDNA molecule came from a template-switch adaptor with 12 random nucleotides. Sequencing yielded, for each sample, at least 2.5 million paired-end reads carrying CDR3. TCRdb reprocessed the 5' RACE reads with MiXCR, giving one entry per CDR3 protein. The sample has 1,300,000 or so distinct CDR3 sequences; around 55% are singletons. In this sample, this clonotype turned up a few times. As yet, its antigen is unknown.

The chain recombines TRBV6-1 with TRBJ2-1, with TRBD2 matching over 8 bases. The sample consisted of blood. The sequence was obtained from a young man in good health. CDR3 coding DNA: TGTGCCAGCAGTGAAGGGGTAGCGGGAATCAATGAGCAGTTCTTC. It translates to CASSEGVAGINEQFF.